This TCR beta chain came from a study of low-dose radiotherapy and immunotherapy resistance in tumors. This CDR3 is built from 14 residues. V lost 3 bases and J lost 5; bases outside the gene matches: 6. Germline CDR1 DFQATT, CDR2 SNEGSKA (reference sequence). cDNA synthesis used a TRAV/TRBV-specific primer set for both chains. A constant-region primer paired with the V-primer adapter amplified TCRs over approximately 20 PCR cycles. TCRdb called the reads again in MiXCR, with one record for every CDR3 protein. The repertoire holds tens of thousands of distinct CDR3 sequences, roughly 19% seen once, with less than 3.5% in the top ten. As for time point: before trial treatment. In this sample, this clonotype turned up many times.

This rearrangement joins TRBV20-1 to TRBJ1-4; TRBD1 matches at 7 bases. The sample in question was PBMCs, obtained before treatment. This TCR was recovered from a male donor with prostate cancer. The CDR3 loop reads CSARGTAVNEKLFF. In DNA, the CDR3 is TGCAGTGCTAGGGGGACAGCCGTAAATGAAAAACTGTTTTTT.